One sample yielded the 22 T cell receptor beta chains listed below, sequenced in a study of response to subunit inactivated influenza vaccine. A single record per CDR3 protein comes from TCRdb applying MiXCR to the RT-PCR reads. This table has a few hundred thousand distinct CDR3 sequences, roughly 7.9% appearing once. The material was PBMCs from blood, obtained around 25 months after vaccination. The source of these receptors is a man between 50 and 75 years old who received an inactivated influenza vaccine.

The CDR3 region has the DNA TGTGCCAGCTCACCGACCGGACAGAGGAACACTGAAGCTTTCTTT. It codes for CASSPTGQRNTEAFF. The chain carries TRBV18 and TRBJ1-1, with D possibly matching TRBD1 (6 bases). Trimming pared 3 bases from V and 1 base from J, leaving 12 bases between. In germline, CDR1 is KGHSH, CDR2 LQKENI. The CDR3 has 15 residues.

This clonotype occurred a few times. V usage is TRBV9 and J usage is TRBJ2-3; TRBD2 matches at 7 bases. Germline V lookup: CDR1 SGDLS, CDR2 YYNGEE. V trimming: 0 bases; J trimming: 4 bases; junction bases outside the gene matches: 14. This CDR3 region has 18 residues. For the CDR3, the DNA is TGTGCCAGCAGCGTAGGGGGGAGGGGCCATCCCCTATCAGATACGCAGTATTTT. This gives the protein CASSVGGRGHPLSDTQYF.

This rearrangement joins TRBV3-1 to TRBJ2-1; 10 positions agree with TRBD1. The V gene's germline CDR1 is LGHDT and CDR2 YNNKEL (reference sequence). The CDR3 loop spans 16 amino acids. Trimming took 3 bases from V and 4 from J; bases not matched to a gene: 6. The CDR3 is CASSQAGTGVYNEQFF. The CDR3 coding sequence is TGTGCCAGCAGCCAGGCCGGGACAGGGGTGTACAATGAGCAGTTCTTC.

This chain's CDR3 is CASNRLQRNSPLHF. In nucleotides, the CDR3 is TGTGCCAGCAACCGGTTGCAAAGGAATTCACCCCTCCACTTT. The genes are TRBV27 and TRBJ1-6; D not certain. CDR3 length equals 14 residues. With 7 bases removed from V and 7 bases from J, the gap between germline ends came to 14 bases. Germline loops: CDR1 MNHEY, CDR2 SMNVEV (reference sequence).

This clonotype was seen many times. This chain links TRBV27 with TRBJ1-4; 7 nucleotides match TRBD1. CDR3 length: 13 amino acids. Germline values: CDR1 MNHEY, CDR2 SMNVEV (reference sequence). J was trimmed by 8 bases and V by 5 bases; bases with no gene match: 5. In DNA, the CDR3 is TGTGCCAGCAGTAGACAGGGAGGAGAAAAACTGTTTTTT. As protein: CASSRQGGEKLFF.

This clonotype was seen more than once but under ten times. The chain is built from TRBV6-5 and TRBJ2-5; the D gene is possibly TRBD1 (5 bases). Germline V lookup: CDR1 MNHEY, CDR2 SVGAGI. This CDR3 has 11 amino acids. With 6 bases removed from V and 8 bases from J, the gap between germline ends came to 10 bases. CDR3 residues: CASRTTGTQYF. CDR3 nucleotides: TGTGCCAGCAGGACAACAGGCACCCAGTACTTC.

V usage is TRBV10-3 and J usage is TRBJ1-1; D is uncertain. CDR1 is ENHRY and CDR2 is SYGVKD in the germline V gene. The CDR3 length is 13 residues. V was cut by 6 bases and J by 0 bases, with 8 bases left in between. The CDR3: CAIRVQMNTEAFF. Here the CDR3 DNA reads TGTGCCATCAGAGTACAGATGAACACTGAAGCTTTCTTT.

The V call is TRBV20-1, the J call TRBJ2-7, with D perhaps TRBD1 (6 bases). V was trimmed by 5 bases and J by 2 bases, leaving 19 bases between them. Germline V lookup: CDR1 DFQATT, CDR2 SNEGSKA (reference sequence). The CDR3 sequence is 15 residues long. The CDR3 sequence is CSAFSDRRNPYEQYF. The CDR3 nucleotides are TGCAGTGCTTTTTCCGACAGGAGAAATCCCTACGAGCAGTACTTC.

In this sample, this clonotype turned up many times. The chain recombines TRBV5-1 with TRBJ1-4, with TRBD1 matching over 9 bases. The CDR3 runs 15 residues. V was clipped by 4 bases and J by 8 bases; unmatched bases: 9. From germline, CDR1 is SGHRS and CDR2 YFSETQ. CDR3 amino acids: CASSTSGTGTEKLFF. The CDR3 nucleotides read TGCGCCAGCAGCACATCCGGGACAGGGACGGAAAAACTGTTTTTT. The complete variable domain, with remaining parts taken from reference TRBV5-1 and TRBJ1-4, reads KAGVTQTPRYLIKTRGQQVTLSCSPISGHRSVSWYQQTPGQGLQFLFEYFSETQRNKGNFPGRFSGRQFSNSRSEMNVSTLELGDSALYLCASSTSGTGTEKLFFGSGTQLSVL.

This chain connects TRBV20-1 to TRBJ2-1, with TRBD2 matching 10 bases. Germline V gene sequence: CDR1 DFQATT, CDR2 SNEGSKA (reference sequence). V dropped 3 bases and J dropped 14; count of bases not matched to a gene: 7. CDR3 size: 12 residues. CDR3 sequence (DNA): TGCAGTGCTAGTTACGCTACTAGCGGGAAGTTCTTC. Amino acids: CSASYATSGKFF.

This clonotype was recorded at least ten times. The chain employs TRBV6-5 and TRBJ2-2; D not resolved. Deletions cut 4 bases from V and 13 bases from J, with 13 bases between. CDR3 length: 12 amino acids. Germline V gene lookup returns CDR1 MNHEY and CDR2 SVGAGI. The CDR3 DNA reads TGTGCCAGCAGTTCCGTGGGAATGGTGCTGTTTTTT. Translating it yields CASSSVGMVLFF.

V usage is TRBV15 and J usage is TRBJ2-7, with D possibly TRBD1 on 6 matching bases. The CDR3 sequence is 14 residues long. The V end was cut by 5 bases, the J end by 3 bases, with 14 bases between. CDR1 is LNHNV and CDR2 is YYDKDF in the germline V gene (reference sequence). The CDR3 nucleotides are TGTGCCACCAGCTCTACGGGACACAGCTACGAGCAGTACTTC. It translates to CATSSTGHSYEQYF.

The J gene is TRBJ2-3, the V gene TRBV6-2 or TRBV6-3; 10 bases map to TRBD2. V trimming: 2 bases; J trimming: 3 bases; junction bases outside the gene matches: 5. CDR1 MNHEY and CDR2 SVGEGT come from the germline V gene. The CDR3 consists of 16 residues. CDR3 DNA: TGTGCCAGCAGTTACAGCGGGGGGGCCCTTACAGATACGCAGTATTTT. Protein: CASSYSGGALTDTQYF.

Points on this clonotype: This clone may be a read error of a much larger clone one base away. V gene TRBV12-3 or TRBV12-4 combines with J gene TRBJ1-1, with D perhaps matching TRBD1 (6 bases). This CDR3 contains 14 residues. This chain's CDR3 is CASSLRGWDTKAFF. DNA for the CDR3: TGTGCCAGCAGCCTAAGGGGTTGGGACACTAAAGCTTTCTTT.

This clonotype was detected many times. V is TRBV5-5 and J is TRBJ2-7; 8 nucleotides agree with TRBD1. The V gene end was trimmed by 1 base and the J gene end by 1 base; junction bases not matched to a gene: 1. The CDR3 spans 14 residues. Germline-derived CDR1 and CDR2 are SGHKS and YYEKEE (reference sequence). The CDR3 DNA follows: TGTGCCAGCAGCTTGAGACAGGGGTCCTACGAGCAGTACTTC. Protein product: CASSLRQGSYEQYF.

This clonotype was recorded many times. This chain links TRBV5-1 with TRBJ2-3; the match to TRBD1 covers 9 bases. The trim removed 4 bases at V and 5 bases at J, leaving 5 bases unmatched. Per the germline V gene, CDR1 is SGHRS and CDR2 is YFSETQ. The CDR3 extends over 14 amino acids. The DNA of the CDR3 is TGCGCCAGCAGCCTGGACAGGGGAGGAGATACGCAGTATTTT. Encoded protein: CASSLDRGGDTQYF. The whole variable domain, filled in from reference TRBV5-1 and TRBJ2-3, reads KAGVTQTPRYLIKTRGQQVTLSCSPISGHRSVSWYQQTPGQGLQFLFEYFSETQRNKGNFPGRFSGRQFSNSRSEMNVSTLELGDSALYLCASSLDRGGDTQYFGPGTRLTVL.

V is TRBV27 and J is TRBJ2-5, with D possibly TRBD2 on 5 matching bases. CDR3 length: 16 residues. Looked up from germline, CDR1 is MNHEY and CDR2 is SMNVEV (reference sequence). V shed 6 bases and J shed 4 bases, with 21 bases lying between them. The CDR3 region has the DNA TGTGCCAGCAGACCGTTGGGCAGGATGGGGAGAGAGACCCAGTACTTC. This gives the protein CASRPLGRMGRETQYF.

The V call is TRBV29-1, the J call TRBJ2-7; D is ambiguous. V dropped 4 bases and J dropped 0 bases, with 7 bases sitting between them. This CDR3 is 12 amino acids long. The germline V gene has CDR1 SQVTM and CDR2 ANQGSEA. CDR3 protein: CSVATNSYEQYF. As DNA, the CDR3 is TGCAGCGTTGCAACTAACTCCTACGAGCAGTACTTC.

The rearrangement links TRBV3-1 to TRBJ2-3; D ambiguous. CDR3 length: 14 amino acids. Trimming shortened V by 0 bases and J by 6 bases, and 10 bases separated the two germline ends. Germline V gene sequence: CDR1 LGHDT, CDR2 YNNKEL (reference sequence). CDR3 coding DNA: TGTGCCAGCAGCCAAGACGGTGTGGCGGATACGCAGTATTTT. Translating it yields CASSQDGVADTQYF.

This clonotype came up many times. This chain joins TRBV6-5 and TRBJ2-7; 10 bases map to TRBD1. Per germline, CDR1 MNHEY and CDR2 SVGAGI. The CDR3 is made up of 15 amino acids. Trimming took 0 bases from V and 4 from J; bases not matched to a gene: 3. The CDR3 loop is CASSYSTGQGYEQYF. The CDR3 coding sequence is TGTGCCAGCAGTTACTCGACGGGACAGGGGTACGAGCAGTACTTC.

This clonotype was seen repeatedly, ten times or more. V usage is TRBV7-2 and J usage is TRBJ2-1; D remains unclear. The CDR3 loop spans 13 amino acids. The V end lost 2 bases, the J end lost 8 bases, and 10 bases lay between the germline ends. Per the germline V gene, CDR1 is SGHTA and CDR2 is FQGNSA. In DNA, the CDR3 is TGTGCCAGCAGCTTATACTCGGTGGATGAGCAGTTCTTC. This codes for CASSLYSVDEQFF.

This clonotype has ten or more counts. The chain carries TRBV9 and TRBJ2-3; D not certain. Trimming pared 4 bases from V and 2 bases from J, leaving 11 bases between. Germline V gives CDR1 SGDLS, CDR2 YYNGEE. CDR3 length equals 14 residues. DNA of the CDR3: TGTGCCAGCAGCTTCCAGCCGCCCACAGATACGCAGTATTTT. It yields the protein CASSFQPPTDTQYF.